The entry below gives a single T cell receptor (beta chain) sequence along with its context. Looked up from germline, CDR1 is MGHDK and CDR2 is SYGVNS. The CDR3 loop spans 14 amino acids. Trimming removed 2 bases from V and 2 bases from J, with 9 bases in between. Researchers ran the assay at a deep level. The assay was immunoSEQ multiplex PCR, and TCRdb's table has in-frame clones only and misses some. Here the sample spans 2 million or so clones, 85% to 95% being singletons. These data belong to a study of shared clonotypes between healthy human individuals. The chain employs TRBV25-1 and TRBJ2-5, with unresolved D. Sequences were obtained from naive CD4+ T cells sorted from blood. The subset: CD45RA+ positively selected. The TCR sequence derives from a man in his late teens or twenties in good health. This chain's CDR3 is CASSEGRRQETQYF. The CDR3 DNA reads as TGTGCCAGCAGTGAAGGACGCAGACAAGAGACCCAGTACTTC.